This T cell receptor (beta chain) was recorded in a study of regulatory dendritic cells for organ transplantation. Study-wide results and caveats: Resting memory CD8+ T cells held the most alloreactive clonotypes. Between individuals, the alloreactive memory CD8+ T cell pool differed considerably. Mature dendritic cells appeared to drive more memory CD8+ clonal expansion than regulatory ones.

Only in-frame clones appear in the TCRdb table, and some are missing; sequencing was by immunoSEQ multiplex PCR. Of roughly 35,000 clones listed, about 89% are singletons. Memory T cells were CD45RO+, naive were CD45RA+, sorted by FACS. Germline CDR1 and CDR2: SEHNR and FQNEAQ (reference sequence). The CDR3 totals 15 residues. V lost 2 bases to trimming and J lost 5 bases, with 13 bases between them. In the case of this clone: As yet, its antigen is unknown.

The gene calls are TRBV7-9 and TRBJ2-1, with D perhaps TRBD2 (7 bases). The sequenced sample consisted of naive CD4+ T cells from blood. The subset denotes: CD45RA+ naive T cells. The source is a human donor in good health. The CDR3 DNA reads TGTGCCAGCAGCTTAAGGAGGGAGGGGGACAATGAGCAGTTCTTC. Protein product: CASSLRREGDNEQFF.